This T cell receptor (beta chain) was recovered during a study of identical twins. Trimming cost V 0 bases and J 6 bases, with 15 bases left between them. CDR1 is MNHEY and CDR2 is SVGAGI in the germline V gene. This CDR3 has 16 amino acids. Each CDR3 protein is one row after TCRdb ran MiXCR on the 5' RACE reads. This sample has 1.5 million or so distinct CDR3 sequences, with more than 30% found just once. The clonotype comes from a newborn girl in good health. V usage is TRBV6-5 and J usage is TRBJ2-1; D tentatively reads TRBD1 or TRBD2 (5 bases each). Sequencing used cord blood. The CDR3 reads CASSYSKTPGRNEQFF. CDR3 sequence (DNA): TGTGCCAGCAGTTACTCGAAGACCCCGGGACGCAATGAGCAGTTCTTC.